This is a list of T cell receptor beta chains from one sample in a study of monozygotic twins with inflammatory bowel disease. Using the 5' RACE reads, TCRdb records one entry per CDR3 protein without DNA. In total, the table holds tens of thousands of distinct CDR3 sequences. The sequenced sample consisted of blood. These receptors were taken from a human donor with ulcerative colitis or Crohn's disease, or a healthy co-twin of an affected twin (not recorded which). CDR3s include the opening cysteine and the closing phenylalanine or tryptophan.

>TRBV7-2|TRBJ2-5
CASSLDSSGETQYF
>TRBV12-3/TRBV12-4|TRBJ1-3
CASSLRDSHSGNTIYF
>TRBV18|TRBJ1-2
CASSPAQVYGYTF
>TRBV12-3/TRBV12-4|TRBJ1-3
CASSIRPGLPSGNTIYF
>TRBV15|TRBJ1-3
CATSRDRAISGNTIYF
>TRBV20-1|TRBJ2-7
CSASYGNSYEQYF
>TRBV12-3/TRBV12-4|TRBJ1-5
CASTLGDRNQPQHF
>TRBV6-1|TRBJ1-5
CATLIQGTSNQPQHF
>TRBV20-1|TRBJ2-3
CSALARGGFSTDTQYF
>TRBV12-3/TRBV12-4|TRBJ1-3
CASSVGNSGNTIYF
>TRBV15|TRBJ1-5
CATSRDQGAVNQPQHF
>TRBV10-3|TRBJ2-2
CATRTSSNTGELFF
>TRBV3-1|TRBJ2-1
CASSLTSGDPNEQFF
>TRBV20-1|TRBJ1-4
CSASRWGTNEKLFF
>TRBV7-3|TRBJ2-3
CASSLGQVTDTQYF
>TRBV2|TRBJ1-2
CASSDGQGGYGYTF
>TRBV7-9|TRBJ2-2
CASSLQLGLANTGELFF
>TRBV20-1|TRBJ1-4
CSAIRDIYTTNEKLFF
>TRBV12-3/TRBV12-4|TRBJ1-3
CASSRISGNTIYF
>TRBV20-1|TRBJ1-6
CSARGVGSPLHF
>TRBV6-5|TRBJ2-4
CASSYSTAGLNIQYF
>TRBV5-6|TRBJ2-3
CASSLGGGLTTDTQYF
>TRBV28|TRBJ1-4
CASSSYDRGPSTNEKLFF
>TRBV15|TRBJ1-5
CATSASREQPQHF
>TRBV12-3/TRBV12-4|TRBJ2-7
CASSPYWGPYEQYF
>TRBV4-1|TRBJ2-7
CASSQDITSYEQYF
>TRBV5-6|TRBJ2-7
CASSLGWDRASYEQYF
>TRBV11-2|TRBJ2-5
CASSPGGRVTSETQYF
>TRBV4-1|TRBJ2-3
CASSQEADTRTDTQYF
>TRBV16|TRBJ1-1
CASSHKVNTEAFF
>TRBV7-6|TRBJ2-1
CASSLGSLNEQFF
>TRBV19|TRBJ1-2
CASSIGSLRAYGYTF
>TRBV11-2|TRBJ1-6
CASSLVGRTNSPLHF
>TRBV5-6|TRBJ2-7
CASSRLGLEGAYEQYF
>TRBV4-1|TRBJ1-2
CASSPPDRGIVGYTF
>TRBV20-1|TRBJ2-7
CSASPDSRYEQYF
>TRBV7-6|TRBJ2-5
CASSRVYVGQETQYF
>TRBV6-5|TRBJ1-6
CASSLGDPLNSPLHF